This TCR beta chain was identified in a study of control samples from healthy donors and cancer patients. The table came from immunoSEQ multiplex PCR; TCRdb's copy has only in-frame clones and leaves some out. The table has fewer than 200,000 clones, roughly 90% seen once. The CDR3 runs 13 residues. V lost 5 bases, J lost 8 bases, and 5 bases stayed unmatched. CDR1 is SGHRS, CDR2 YFSETQ, per germline. The clonotype comes from a man younger than 45 in good health. The sequenced sample was blood. This chain connects TRBV5-1 to TRBJ1-4; 8 nucleotides line up with TRBD1. The chain's CDR3 is CASRGTGGEKLFF. For the CDR3, the DNA is TGCGCCAGCAGGGGGACAGGTGGGGAAAAACTGTTTTTT. The full variable domain, in which reference TRBV5-1 and TRBJ1-4 provide the parts outside the CDR3, is KAGVTQTPRYLIKTRGQQVTLSCSPISGHRSVSWYQQTPGQGLQFLFEYFSETQRNKGNFPGRFSGRQFSNSRSEMNVSTLELGDSALYLCASRGTGGEKLFFGSGTQLSVL.